The 30 T cell receptor beta chains below all came from one sample that was sequenced in a study of T cell responses to AZD1222 COVID-19 vaccine. The repertoire was sequenced with immunoSEQ multiplex PCR; TCRdb's copy has only in-frame clones and lacks some. The sample lists approximately 75,000 clones, 80% to 90% occurring once. The sequencing here drew on peripheral blood, taken 28 days after the second AZD1222 dose. The receptor set was obtained from an adult who received the AZD1222 COVID-19 vaccine.

This chain uses TRBV5-5 with TRBJ2-3; TRBD2 might be the D (6 bases). The CDR3 loop spans 15 amino acids. Trimming took 3 bases from V and 3 from J, leaving 14 bases between them. CDR1 and CDR2 from the germline V gene are SGHKS and YYEKEE (reference sequence). The CDR3 protein is CASSSDGRYTDTQYF. CDR3 bases: TGTGCCAGCAGCTCAGACGGGAGATATACAGATACGCAGTATTTT.

This sequence joins TRBV5-6 and TRBJ1-2, with a weak D call TRBD1 (5 bases). The CDR3 is made up of 13 amino acids. V lost 0 bases and J 8 bases, leaving 11 bases between the germline ends. The germline V gene encodes CDR1 SGHDT and CDR2 YYEEEE. The DNA of the CDR3 is TGTGCCAGCAGCTTGGGAAGGGGTTCGGGCTACACCTTC. Its protein is CASSLGRGSGYTF.

The V and J genes are TRBV9 and TRBJ2-2, with 10 nucleotides matching TRBD1. Germline values: CDR1 SGDLS, CDR2 YYNGEE. Losses at the gene ends were 4 bases for V and 5 bases for J; bases not matched to a gene: 5. The CDR3 is 15 amino acids. CDR3 coding DNA: TGTGCCAGCAGCCTCTCGGGACAGGGGACCGGGGAGCTGTTTTTT. It yields the protein CASSLSGQGTGELFF. The full variable domain, in which reference TRBV9 and TRBJ2-2 provide the parts outside the CDR3, is DSGVTQTPKHLITATGQRVTLRCSPRSGDLSVYWYQQSLDQGLQFLIQYYNGEERAKGNILERFSAQQFPDLHSELNLSSLELGDSALYFCASSLSGQGTGELFFGEGSRLTVL.

This sequence joins TRBV7-3 and TRBJ1-3; D might be TRBD1 (6 bases). CDR1 SGHTA and CDR2 FQGTGA come from the germline V gene. V lost 1 base and J lost 2, with 12 bases in between. The CDR3 has 16 amino acids. The CDR3 reads CASSLKGAGAGNTIYF. In DNA, the CDR3 is TGTGCCAGCAGCTTAAAAGGGGCAGGGGCTGGAAACACCATATATTTT.

This chain connects TRBV10-3 to TRBJ1-3, with a weak D call TRBD1 (5 bases). V lost 7 bases, J lost 2 bases, and 21 bases lay in between. In germline, CDR1 is ENHRY, CDR2 SYGVKD. This CDR3 is 17 amino acids long. The chain's CDR3 is CAITLGGSGTAGNTIYF. CDR3 nucleotide sequence: TGTGCCATCACCCTGGGGGGTTCTGGGACTGCTGGAAACACCATATATTTT.

This clone is a singleton in its sample. This chain joins TRBV30 and TRBJ1-2; 8 bases align to TRBD1. CDR1 is GTSNPN, CDR2 SVGIG, per germline (reference sequence). This CDR3 has 15 amino acids. Germline trimming cut 5 bases from V and 0 bases from J; bases unmatched to any gene: 8. DNA of the CDR3: TGTGCCTGGCGGACAGGGATGGGGCCTAACTATGGCTACACCTTC. Translated, it gives CAWRTGMGPNYGYTF.

This clone was seen a few times. At one end, the junction sequence differs from germline, possibly due to a read error. J is TRBJ1-3 and V is TRBV19; D uncertain. Germline CDR1 is LNHDA and CDR2 is SQIVND (reference sequence). The CDR3 has 13 amino acids. In nucleotides, the CDR3 is TGTGCCAGTAGTATAGATCGGGCGGCAGGCTCGGTCTTT. Translation gives CASSIDRAAGSVF.

This clone was observed once. The V call is TRBV7-3, the J call TRBJ2-2; D possibly corresponds to TRBD1 (6 bases). Trimming pared 3 bases from V and 3 bases from J, leaving 8 bases between. Per the germline V gene, CDR1 is SGHTA and CDR2 is FQGTGA. The CDR3 contains 14 residues. The CDR3 spells CASSFNRDTGELFF. For the CDR3, the DNA is TGTGCCAGCAGCTTTAACAGGGACACCGGGGAGCTGTTTTTT. Looking up the rest from reference TRBV7-3 and TRBJ2-2 gives the full variable domain: GAGVSQTPSNKVTEKGKYVELRCDPISGHTALYWYRQSLGQGPEFLIYFQGTGAADDSGLPNDRFFAVRPEGSVSTLKIQRTERGDSAVYLCASSFNRDTGELFFGEGSRLTVL.

The chain links TRBV9 to TRBJ2-2; D is unresolved. CDR1 and CDR2 from the germline V gene are SGDLS and YYNGEE. V lost 1 base to trimming and J lost 6 bases, with 10 bases between them. This CDR3 is built from 14 residues. The CDR3 region has the DNA TGTGCCAGCAGCGTACCCCCCTTGGCCGGGGAGCTGTTTTTT. This encodes CASSVPPLAGELFF.

V and J are TRBV7-2 and TRBJ1-1; D is unresolved. The CDR3 length is 12 residues. Germline V CDR1 and CDR2: SGHTA, FQGNSA. V shed 2 bases and J shed 11 bases, with 12 bases lying between them. Here the CDR3 DNA reads TGTGCCAGCAGCTTAATCCCGCCCTGGGCTTTCTTT. Amino acids: CASSLIPPWAFF.

On this clone: One end of the junction varies from germline; a read error may be responsible. The CDR3 sequence is CVSSFPQSGGANTEAFF. The CDR3 DNA is TGTGTCAGCAGCTTCCCTCAATCAGGGGGTGCAAACACTGAAGCTTTCTTT. The chain uses TRBV5-4 and TRBJ1-1; 7 bases fit TRBD1. This CDR3 has 17 amino acids. In germline, CDR1 is SGHNT, CDR2 YYREEE (reference sequence). Full variable domain (remainder filled in from reference TRBV5-4 and TRBJ1-1): ETGVTQSPTHLIKTRGQQVTLRCSSQSGHNTVSWYQQALGQGPQFIFQYYREEENGRGNFPPRFSGLQFPNYSSELNVNALELDDSALYLCVSSFPQSGGANTEAFFGQGTRLTVV.

The rearrangement uses TRBV7-9 and TRBJ1-2; D is ambiguous. V was trimmed by 4 bases and J by 4 bases, leaving 13 bases between them. The CDR3 loop spans 14 amino acids. Germline V gene lookup returns CDR1 SEHNR and CDR2 FQNEAQ (reference sequence). The CDR3, as DNA: TGTGCCAGCAGCTCCCTGTGGCAGAGCTATGGCTACACCTTC. It encodes CASSSLWQSYGYTF.

The CDR3 DNA is TGTGCCAGCACCCCGGGGGCAGGGCAGCCCCAGCATTTT. It is translated as CASTPGAGQPQHF. This sequence joins TRBV7-6 and TRBJ1-5; D possibly corresponds to TRBD1 (6 bases). The CDR3 extends over 13 amino acids. The germline V and J ends were trimmed by 7 bases and 7 bases, with 14 bases remaining between them. Germline V CDR1 and CDR2: SGHVS, FNYEAQ.

The chain carries TRBV10-3 and TRBJ1-2, with a possible D match to TRBD1 (6 bases). Deletions cut 4 bases from V and 6 bases from J, with 18 bases between. The CDR3 is 15 residues long. Germline V CDR1 and CDR2: ENHRY, SYGVKD. The CDR3 region is CAISVPGGGADGYTF. Written as DNA, the CDR3 is TGTGCCATCAGTGTCCCCGGGGGGGGCGCCGATGGCTACACCTTC.

The chain links TRBV30 to TRBJ1-5; possible D gene TRBD1, 5 bases. Per germline, CDR1 GTSNPN and CDR2 SVGIG (reference sequence). The V gene lost 1 base and the J gene lost 7 bases, with 20 bases spanning the gap. The CDR3 consists of 16 residues. CDR3 residues: CAWSGGGYEGRQPQHF. CDR3 DNA sequence: TGTGCCTGGAGTGGCGGAGGTTATGAGGGGCGGCAGCCCCAGCATTTT.

The chain is built from TRBV2 and TRBJ1-2; maybe TRBD1 (5 bases). The V end was cut by 3 bases, the J end by 4 bases, with 9 bases between. Germline V gene lookup returns CDR1 SNHLY and CDR2 FYNNEI. This CDR3 has 13 residues. CDR3 nucleotide sequence: TGTGCCAGCAGTGAGGCAGGGACCTATGGCTACACCTTC. It yields the protein CASSEAGTYGYTF. The variable domain in full, with the rest retrieved from reference TRBV2 and TRBJ1-2, is EPEVTQTPSHQVTQMGQEVILRCVPISNHLYFYWYRQILGQKVEFLVSFYNNEISEKSEIFDDQFSVERPDGSNFTLKIRSTKLEDSAMYFCASSEAGTYGYTFGSGTRLTVV.

V and J are TRBV19 and TRBJ2-2; D not resolved. With 2 bases removed from V and 2 bases from J, the gap between germline ends came to 6 bases. Germline V gene sequence: CDR1 LNHDA, CDR2 SQIVND (reference sequence). The CDR3 has 14 amino acids. CDR3 in amino acids: CASSIMANTGELFF. The DNA of the CDR3 is TGTGCCAGTAGTATAATGGCCAACACCGGGGAGCTGTTTTTT. The complete variable domain, with remaining parts taken from reference TRBV19 and TRBJ2-2, reads DGGITQSPKYLFRKEGQNVTLSCEQNLNHDAMYWYRQDPGQGLRLIYYSQIVNDFQKGDIAEGYSVSREKKESFPLTVTSAQKNPTAFYLCASSIMANTGELFFGEGSRLTVL.

CDR3: CSASRTTNTGELFF. The DNA of the CDR3 is TGCAGTGCTAGTCGGACCACGAACACCGGGGAGCTGTTTTTT. This chain joins TRBV20-1 and TRBJ2-2; D uncertain. Germline V CDR1 and CDR2: DFQATT, SNEGSKA (reference sequence). V gave up 3 bases and J gave up 0 bases, with 8 bases separating them. The CDR3 totals 14 residues.

The chain uses TRBV11-3 and TRBJ1-1, with D possibly TRBD1 on 5 matching bases. The CDR3 is 15 amino acids. Germline V gene data show CDR1 as SGHNT and CDR2 as YENEEA. Deletions cut 0 bases from V and 5 bases from J, with 13 bases between. In nucleotides, the CDR3 is TGTGCCAGCAGCTTAGATTCCAGGGATAGAACTGAAGCTTTCTTT. Translating it yields CASSLDSRDRTEAFF.

CDR3 DNA sequence: TGTGCCAGCAGTTCCCTTCTAGCGGGGGGGCATGAGCAGTTCTTC. Residues: CASSSLLAGGHEQFF. This sequence joins TRBV27 and TRBJ2-1, with TRBD2 identical over 12 bases. Germline V CDR1 and CDR2: MNHEY, SMNVEV (reference sequence). This CDR3 comprises 15 residues. V dropped 4 bases and J dropped 8; count of bases not matched to a gene: 6.

The V gene is TRBV5-4, the J gene TRBJ2-1; D unresolved. Trimming left V 5 bases short and J 6 bases short, with 12 bases between. Germline CDR1 SGHNT, CDR2 YYREEE (reference sequence). This CDR3 comprises 13 residues. CDR3 in amino acids: CASRAPNTNEQFF. CDR3 coding DNA: TGTGCCAGCAGGGCCCCTAACACCAATGAGCAGTTCTTC. The variable domain in full, with the rest retrieved from reference TRBV5-4 and TRBJ2-1, is ETGVTQSPTHLIKTRGQQVTLRCSSQSGHNTVSWYQQALGQGPQFIFQYYREEENGRGNFPPRFSGLQFPNYSSELNVNALELDDSALYLCASRAPNTNEQFFGPGTRLTVL.

The V and J genes are TRBV10-3 and TRBJ2-1, with 8 bases matching TRBD1. The CDR3 contains 16 residues. The V gene's germline CDR1 is ENHRY and CDR2 SYGVKD. V shed 6 bases and J 0 bases; nucleotides not matched to a gene: 7. The CDR3 coding sequence is TGTGCCATCAGCTGGGCGGGGACAGGCTCCTACAATGAGCAGTTCTTC. Translating gives CAISWAGTGSYNEQFF.

The rearrangement links TRBV6-5 to TRBJ2-7; D is undetermined. With 0 bases removed from V and 0 bases from J, the gap between germline ends came to 12 bases. The germline V gene has CDR1 MNHEY and CDR2 SVGAGI. The CDR3 runs to 16 residues. The CDR3 loop is CASSYSTGKSSYEQYF. The DNA for the CDR3 is TGTGCCAGCAGTTACTCGACCGGAAAGAGCTCCTACGAGCAGTACTTC.

The chain links TRBV28 to TRBJ1-4; 10 bases agree with TRBD1. CDR3 length: 15 residues. V lost 5 bases, J lost 6 bases, and 6 bases stayed unmatched. CDR1 MDHEN and CDR2 SYDVKM come from the germline V gene. The CDR3 protein is CASSPTGQGYEKLFF. CDR3 bases: TGTGCCAGCAGTCCTACGGGACAGGGGTATGAAAAACTGTTTTTT.

The chain is built from TRBV7-9 and TRBJ2-1, with 14 nucleotides matching TRBD2. The trim removed 5 bases at V and 7 bases at J, leaving 7 bases unmatched. Looked up from germline, CDR1 is SEHNR and CDR2 is FQNEAQ (reference sequence). The CDR3 is 16 amino acids. For the CDR3, the DNA is TGTGCCAGCAGCCGGACTAGCGGGGGGCCAAAAAATGAGCAGTTCTTC. Protein sequence: CASSRTSGGPKNEQFF.

This rearrangement joins TRBV7-9 to TRBJ2-1, with TRBD1 as a possible D gene (6 bases). V was shortened by 2 bases and J by 2 bases, with 10 bases between the two germline ends. Germline CDR1 SEHNR, CDR2 FQNEAQ (reference sequence). The CDR3 spans 15 residues. The CDR3 coding sequence is TGTGCCAGCAGCTTACCCGGGACAACCTACAATGAGCAGTTCTTC. Amino acid sequence: CASSLPGTTYNEQFF.

The chain recombines TRBV5-8 with TRBJ2-5; 9 bases line up with TRBD2. The junction had 9 bases not matched to a gene; V was cut back by 4 bases and J by 5 bases. The length of the CDR3 is 15 residues. Germline V gene sequence: CDR1 SGHTS, CDR2 YDEGEE. DNA for the CDR3: TGTGCCAGCAGCGCTAGCGGGGCCTCGGGGGAGACCCAGTACTTC. Protein product: CASSASGASGETQYF.

This clone was seen once. The chain couples TRBV9 to TRBJ2-5, with a possible D match to TRBD2 (6 bases). The germline CDR1 and CDR2 sequences are SGDLS and YYNGEE. The ends were cut back, 4 bases at V and 1 base at J, with 17 bases in the middle. CDR3 length: 16 residues. The CDR3 sequence: CASSSRRDSPQETQYF. The CDR3 DNA follows: TGTGCCAGCAGCTCCCGCCGGGACTCTCCCCAAGAGACCCAGTACTTC.

V is TRBV6-5 and J is TRBJ1-5; D is ambiguous. This CDR3 has 12 residues. Deletions cut 6 bases from V and 3 bases from J, with 6 bases between. Per germline, CDR1 MNHEY and CDR2 SVGAGI. CDR3 amino acids: CASSSANQPQHF. The CDR3 DNA reads as TGTGCCAGCAGCTCCGCCAATCAGCCCCAGCATTTT.

The V and J genes are TRBV2 and TRBJ1-2; D might be TRBD1 (6 bases). Germline loops: CDR1 SNHLY, CDR2 FYNNEI. CDR3 length: 13 amino acids. Trimming took 6 bases from V and 7 from J, leaving 15 bases between them. CDR3 amino acids: CASRGGEDLGYTF. CDR3 sequence (DNA): TGTGCCAGCAGAGGGGGGGAGGATCTTGGCTACACCTTC.